The 9 T cell receptor beta chains below come from one sample, sequenced in a study of T cell responses to AZD1222 COVID-19 vaccine. Repertoires were generated with immunoSEQ multiplex PCR, while TCRdb's copy carries only in-frame clones and drops some. This sample has 120,000 or so clones, with 80% to 95% found just once. The sample was peripheral blood, taken on day 0 of AZD1222 vaccination. Receptors were obtained from an adult in good health.

The V gene is TRBV5-8, the J gene TRBJ1-2; 7 bases map to TRBD1. Germline V gene sequence: CDR1 SGHTS, CDR2 YDEGEE. This CDR3 is built from 15 residues. V lost 6 bases to trimming and J lost 4 bases; unmatched junction nucleotides: 12. The CDR3, as DNA: TGTGCCAGCACCCCGACAGGGTTCGCGAGCTATGGCTACACCTTC. This sequence encodes CASTPTGFASYGYTF.

The V and J genes are TRBV4-1 and TRBJ1-2; D is possibly TRBD1 (5 bases). V gave up 3 bases and J gave up 5 bases, with 10 bases separating them. Germline V gene lookup returns CDR1 MGHRA and CDR2 YSYEKL. This CDR3 region has 13 residues. CDR3: CASSQGVRYGYTF. The CDR3 nucleotides read TGCGCCAGCAGCCAGGGGGTTAGGTATGGCTACACCTTC.

The J gene is TRBJ2-1, the V gene TRBV7-2; no clear D gene. The germline gives CDR1 SGHTA, CDR2 FQGNSA. V dropped 2 bases and J dropped 0 bases, with 8 bases sitting between them. CDR3 length: 15 residues. Here the CDR3 reads CASSLSQFSYNEQFF. CDR3 nucleotide sequence: TGTGCCAGCAGCTTAAGCCAATTCTCCTACAATGAGCAGTTCTTC.

The sample holds one count of this clone. The chain joins TRBV7-9 to TRBJ1-1; weak D call: TRBD1 (6 bases). Trimming took 5 bases from V and 0 from J, leaving 10 bases between them. This CDR3 has 14 amino acids. Germline CDR1 reads SEHNR; CDR2 reads FQNEAQ (reference sequence). CDR3 DNA: TGTGCCAGCAGCATACAGGGAATGAACACTGAAGCTTTCTTT. Its translation is CASSIQGMNTEAFF.

This chain joins TRBV5-6 and TRBJ1-1, with D unresolved. V shed 6 bases and J shed 4 bases, with 16 bases lying between them. The CDR3 loop spans 14 amino acids. Germline V lookup: CDR1 SGHDT, CDR2 YYEEEE. CDR3 in amino acids: CASKPLAFGTEAFF. The CDR3 DNA reads TGTGCCAGCAAACCGCTCGCCTTCGGCACTGAAGCTTTCTTT.

This rearrangement joins TRBV7-2 to TRBJ2-7; D is unresolved. The CDR3 is made up of 12 amino acids. V dropped 5 bases and J dropped 4 bases, with 9 bases sitting between them. From germline, CDR1 is SGHTA and CDR2 FQGNSA. The CDR3 spells CASSTTFYEQYF. The CDR3 DNA follows: TGTGCCAGCAGCACAACGTTTTACGAGCAGTACTTC.

The gene calls are TRBV15 and TRBJ1-1; tentatively, D is TRBD1 (5 bases). The CDR3 contains 13 residues. Germline CDR1 reads LNHNV; CDR2 reads YYDKDF (reference sequence). The V and J ends lost 0 bases and 6 bases respectively, with 8 bases between them. The CDR3 protein is CATSRDLGAEAFF. CDR3 sequence (DNA): TGTGCCACCAGCAGAGATTTGGGGGCTGAAGCTTTCTTT. Full variable domain (remainder filled in from reference TRBV15 and TRBJ1-1): DAMVIQNPRYQVTQFGKPVTLSCSQTLNHNVMYWYQQKSSQAPKLLFHYYDKDFNNEADTPDNFQSRRPNTSFCFLDIRSPGLGDTAMYLCATSRDLGAEAFFGQGTRLTVV.

The chain has TRBV20-1 and TRBJ1-2; D is undetermined. The V gene lost 3 bases and the J gene lost 0 bases, with 8 bases spanning the gap. This CDR3 is built from 13 residues. In germline, CDR1 is DFQATT, CDR2 SNEGSKA (reference sequence). CDR3 sequence: CSASQPANYGYTF. CDR3 DNA: TGCAGTGCTAGTCAGCCAGCTAACTATGGCTACACCTTC.

V usage is TRBV3-1 (or the pseudogene TRBV3-2) and J usage is TRBJ2-7, with a possible D match to TRBD1 (5 bases). V lost 0 bases to trimming and J lost 2 bases, with 11 bases between them. The CDR3 loop spans 15 amino acids. The germline CDR1 and CDR2 sequences are LGHDT and YNNKEL (reference sequence). The CDR3 sequence is CASSQDPAGPYEQYF. The DNA of the CDR3 is TGTGCCAGCAGCCAAGATCCTGCAGGGCCCTACGAGCAGTACTTC.